This TCR beta chain came from a study of OX40 agonist ivuxolimab in advanced cancers. Study in general: Ivuxolimab is a fully human IgG2 antibody that activates OX40 (CD134). Three dose-escalation patients had partial responses: one with hepatocellular carcinoma and two with cutaneous melanoma. Study-wide points: Relatively little clonal expansion, among the lowest observed, appeared in partial responders at 0.1-3.0 mg/kg.

Germline CDR1 SGHAT, CDR2 FQNNGV. Trimming shortened V by 0 bases and J by 10 bases, and 7 bases separated the two germline ends. The CDR3 is made up of 11 amino acids. Blood sampling was done at baseline, cycle 4 day 1, and cycle 7 day 1. Using immunoSEQ multiplex PCR, the repertoire was profiled, and TCRdb retains in-frame clones only, with some absent. The sample has approximately 64,000 clones, about 85% seen once. This clone came up a few times. Its antigen is currently unknown. The sequence derives from an adult with an advanced solid tumor such as melanoma, head and neck, liver or kidney cancer. Source: CD4+ or CD8+ T cells sorted from blood, taken in a trial of the OX40 agonist ivuxolimab. J is TRBJ2-7 and V is TRBV11-2, with D unresolved. CDR3 residues: CASSLDQNQYF. Written as DNA, the CDR3 is TGTGCCAGCAGCTTAGATCAGAACCAGTACTTC.